The 17 T cell receptor beta chains below come from one sample, sequenced in a study of T cells in Graves' hyperthyroidism and ophthalmopathy. Researchers took RNA transcripts and amplified the TCR beta CDR3 regions from them. With the HTBI primer set, the TCR CDR3 went through a first round of RT-PCR. MiXCR, run by TCRdb on the multiplex PCR reads, gives a single entry per CDR3 protein. The table has about 400,000 distinct CDR3 sequences, 11% to 15% seen once. Input material: blood. The receptor set was obtained from a man aged 50 to 60 with Graves' ophthalmopathy.

In its sample, this clonotype was seen many times. V usage is TRBV18 and J usage is TRBJ2-5; D possibly corresponds to TRBD2 (5 bases). Germline-derived CDR1 and CDR2 are KGHSH and LQKENI. With 3 bases removed from V and 4 bases from J, the gap between germline ends came to 9 bases. The CDR3 runs 13 residues. This CDR3 is CASSPYGGETQYF. CDR3 DNA: TGTGCCAGCTCACCGTACGGAGGAGAGACCCAGTACTTC.

The chain has TRBV20-1 and TRBJ2-1; D possibly matches TRBD1 or TRBD2 (5 bases each). Looked up from germline, CDR1 is DFQATT and CDR2 is SNEGSKA (reference sequence). CDR3 length equals 12 residues. The germline V and J ends were trimmed by 6 bases and 10 bases, with 16 bases remaining between them. CDR3 sequence reads: CSAPKGWGEQFF. CDR3 DNA sequence: TGCAGTGCACCCAAGGGGTGGGGGGAGCAGTTCTTC.

There are a few counts of this clonotype. This rearrangement joins TRBV3-1 to TRBJ1-2; D remains unclear. This CDR3 comprises 14 residues. Per germline, CDR1 LGHDT and CDR2 YNNKEL (reference sequence). The V gene lost 1 base and the J gene lost 4 bases, with 10 bases spanning the gap. DNA for the CDR3: TGTGCCAGCAGCCAAGGGCAGTCGGGCTATGGCTACACCTTC. It translates to CASSQGQSGYGYTF.

This clonotype was recorded many times. V and J are TRBV30 and TRBJ2-5; 10 bases are a match to TRBD2. Unmatched junction bases numbered 0, after V lost 3 bases and J lost 2 bases. The CDR3 contains 13 residues. CDR1 and CDR2 (germline): GTSNPN, SVGIG (reference sequence). The DNA of the CDR3 is TGTGCCTGGAGACTAGCGGGGCAAGAGACCCAGTACTTC. Translated: CAWRLAGQETQYF.

This rearrangement joins TRBV6-1 to TRBJ1-4; D not certain. Germline CDR1 is MNHNS and CDR2 is SASEGT. This CDR3 is 12 amino acids long. V lost 8 bases to trimming and J lost 7 bases, with 11 bases between them. The CDR3 protein is CASGRTAEKLFF. The CDR3 DNA reads TGTGCCAGCGGGAGGACGGCTGAAAAACTGTTTTTT.

This clonotype was picked up many times. The chain uses TRBV25-1 and TRBJ2-7, with D perhaps assigned TRBD1 or TRBD2 (5 bases each). The V end was cut by 6 bases, the J end by 6 bases, with 9 bases between. The length of the CDR3 is 11 residues. CDR1 is MGHDK, CDR2 SYGVNS, per germline. CDR3 amino acids: CASSMGREQYF. DNA of the CDR3: TGTGCCAGCAGCATGGGACGCGAGCAGTACTTC.

The table lists this clonotype with many counts. The CDR3 protein is CASSVGQANTEAFF. The CDR3 region has the DNA TGTGCCAGCAGTGTAGGGCAGGCGAACACTGAAGCTTTCTTT. V usage is TRBV27 and J usage is TRBJ1-1; D gene uncertain. Trimming took 5 bases from V and 1 from J, leaving 11 bases between them. CDR1 and CDR2 from the germline V gene are MNHEY and SMNVEV (reference sequence). The CDR3 runs 14 residues.

This clonotype was counted ten times or more. The chain carries TRBV12-3 or TRBV12-4 and TRBJ1-1; TRBD1 matches at 7 bases. The J segment lost 0 bases and the V segment lost 9 bases, leaving 10 bases of the junction unmatched. This CDR3 is built from 15 residues. This CDR3 reads CASTEQGSLNTEAFF. As DNA, the CDR3 is TGTGCCAGTACCGAACAGGGGTCCCTGAACACTGAAGCTTTCTTT.

The sample holds many counts of this clonotype. The J gene is TRBJ1-5, the V gene TRBV3-1; 7 positions match TRBD1. This CDR3 comprises 14 residues. Germline V lookup: CDR1 LGHDT, CDR2 YNNKEL (reference sequence). Trimming at V came to 4 bases and at J to 7 bases, leaving 7 bases not matched to a gene. CDR3: CASSLRQGRQPQHF. The CDR3 DNA reads TGTGCCAGCAGCCTTCGACAGGGCAGGCAGCCCCAGCATTTT.

This sequence joins TRBV19 and TRBJ1-5; tentatively, D is TRBD1 (5 bases). The germline V gene encodes CDR1 LNHDA and CDR2 SQIVND (reference sequence). Trimming cost V 4 bases and J 1 base, with 14 bases left between them. The CDR3 length is 16 residues. Here the CDR3 DNA reads TGTGCCAGTAGTAGCCCCTCCGGGGGGAGCAATCAGCCCCAGCATTTT. Translating it yields CASSSPSGGSNQPQHF.

This clonotype was counted ten times or more. V usage is TRBV7-3 and J usage is TRBJ2-5; TRBD1 agrees at 8 bases. Germline V gene data show CDR1 as SGHTA and CDR2 as FQGTGA. J lost 1 base, V lost 4 bases, and 5 bases had no gene match. CDR3 length: 15 amino acids. The CDR3 nucleotides read TGTGCCAGCAGCTCCGGACAGGGAGGCCAAGAGACCCAGTACTTC. Translated, it gives CASSSGQGGQETQYF.

This chain uses TRBV6-1 with TRBJ2-1; D may correspond to TRBD1 or TRBD2 (6 bases each). Trimming took 7 bases from V and 4 from J, leaving 20 bases between them. There are 16 residues in the CDR3. CDR1 is MNHNS, CDR2 SASEGT, per germline. The CDR3: CASTTPRGTQYNEQFF. CDR3 DNA sequence: TGTGCCAGCACCACCCCCCGGGGGACACAGTACAATGAGCAGTTCTTC.

Ten or more counts support this clonotype. The chain carries TRBV29-1 and TRBJ1-2; TRBD1 agrees at 12 bases. The CDR3 covers 14 residues. Germline-derived CDR1 and CDR2 are SQVTM and ANQGSEA. Trimming removed 4 bases from V and 4 bases from J; junction bases left unmatched: 4. CDR3 sequence: CSVGRDRGLYGYTF. CDR3 coding DNA: TGCAGCGTTGGCCGGGACAGGGGGCTCTATGGCTACACCTTC.

Many counts were recorded for this clonotype. The chain employs TRBV12-3 or TRBV12-4 and TRBJ2-7; tentative D call: TRBD1 (5 bases). V dropped 3 bases and J dropped 6 bases, with 18 bases sitting between them. The CDR3 has 15 residues. The CDR3 is CASSLGQGKYSEQYF. CDR3 nucleotide sequence: TGTGCCAGCAGTTTGGGGCAGGGAAAATACAGCGAGCAGTACTTC.

On this clonotype itself: This may be a read error: a much more frequent sequence differs by one nucleotide. The gene calls are TRBV5-1 and TRBJ1-4; the D is unclear. Germline V lookup: CDR1 SGHRS, CDR2 YFSETQ. The V end lost 4 bases, the J end lost 0 bases, and 13 bases lay between the germline ends. CDR3 length: 16 residues. As DNA, the CDR3 is TGCGCCAGCAGCCCAGGATGGATTGCAACTAATGAAAAACTGTTTTTT. Its translation: CASSPGWIATNEKLFF. Using reference TRBV5-1 and TRBJ1-4 for the parts outside the CDR3, the full variable domain is KAGVTQTPRYLIKTRGQQVTLSCSPISGHRSVSWYQQTPGQGLQFLFEYFSETQRNKGNFPGRFSGRQFSNSRSEMNVSTLELGDSALYLCASSPGWIATNEKLFFGSGTQLSVL.

This clonotype came up many times. The DNA of the CDR3 is TGTGCCAGCTCACCTGGGAGGTTCTCTGGAAACACCATATATTTT. Translation: CASSPGRFSGNTIYF. V and J are TRBV18 and TRBJ1-3; no reliable D call. CDR1 is KGHSH, CDR2 LQKENI, per germline. There are 15 residues in the CDR3. Between the trimmed V and J ends, which lost 3 bases and 0 bases, there was a span of 9 bases.

In regard to this clonotype: One base away lies a much larger clone, so this may be a sequencing read error. V gene TRBV12-3 or TRBV12-4 combines with J gene TRBJ2-2, with TRBD1 as a possible D gene (5 bases). The CDR3 consists of 14 residues. Deletions cut 6 bases from V and 1 base from J, with 9 bases between. CDR3 nucleotide sequence: TGTGCCAGCAGACCCAGGGAGAACACCGGGGAGCTGTTTTTT. Amino acid sequence: CASRPRENTGELFF.